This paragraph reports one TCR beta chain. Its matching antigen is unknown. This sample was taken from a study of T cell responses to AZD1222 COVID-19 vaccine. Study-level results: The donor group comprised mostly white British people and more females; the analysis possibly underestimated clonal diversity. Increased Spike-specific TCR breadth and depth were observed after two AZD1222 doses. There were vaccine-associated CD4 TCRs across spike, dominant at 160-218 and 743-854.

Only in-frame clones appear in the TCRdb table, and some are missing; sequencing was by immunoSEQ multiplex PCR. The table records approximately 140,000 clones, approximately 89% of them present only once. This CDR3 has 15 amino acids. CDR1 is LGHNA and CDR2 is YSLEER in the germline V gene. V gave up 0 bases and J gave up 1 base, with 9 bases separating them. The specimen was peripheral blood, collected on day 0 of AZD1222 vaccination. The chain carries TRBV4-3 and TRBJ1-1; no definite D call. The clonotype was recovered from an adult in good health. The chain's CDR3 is CASSQDRAGNTEAFF. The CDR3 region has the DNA TGCGCCAGCAGCCAAGATCGAGCAGGGAACACTGAAGCTTTCTTT.